What follows are 27 T cell receptor beta chains derived from one specimen sequenced in a study of blood T cell repertoires in COVID-19. The protocol was immunoSEQ multiplex PCR, while the TCRdb copy is restricted to in-frame clones and leaves out a portion. Of just under 150,000 clones in the sample, about 86% are singletons; the top ten hold roughly 8%. The specimen was peripheral blood. The receptors derive from a woman aged 50 to 60 with active or convalescent COVID-19.

The chain uses TRBV11-2 and TRBJ2-3, with TRBD2 matching over 8 bases. This CDR3 has 15 amino acids. Germline CDR1 reads SGHAT; CDR2 reads FQNNGV. Losses at the gene ends were 0 bases for V and 5 bases for J; bases not matched to a gene: 4. CDR3 loop: CASSLDGREGDTQYF. DNA for the CDR3: TGTGCCAGCAGCTTAGATGGTCGGGAGGGAGATACGCAGTATTTT. Combining the CDR3 with reference TRBV11-2 and TRBJ2-3 gives the whole variable domain EAGVAQSPRYKIIEKRQSVAFWCNPISGHATLYWYQQILGQGPKLLIQFQNNGVVDDSQLPKDRFSAERLKGVDSTLKIQPAKLEDSAVYLCASSLDGREGDTQYFGPGTRLTVL.

The genes are TRBV27 and TRBJ1-1; 8 bases line up with TRBD1. V lost 3 bases to trimming and J lost 4 bases; unmatched junction nucleotides: 7. The CDR3 sequence is 15 residues long. Germline V CDR1 and CDR2: MNHEY, SMNVEV (reference sequence). CDR3 region: CASSFSPTGATEAFF. The CDR3 nucleotides read TGTGCCAGCAGTTTTAGCCCGACAGGGGCCACTGAAGCTTTCTTT.

The rearrangement uses TRBV18 and TRBJ2-7; a weak D match, TRBD2 (5 bases). The CDR3 sequence is 13 residues long. Germline V CDR1 and CDR2: KGHSH, LQKENI. V shed 6 bases and J shed 2 bases, with 11 bases lying between them. In DNA form, the CDR3 reads TGTGCCAGCTCCGACGGGATCACCTACGAGCAGTACTTC. Translating it yields CASSDGITYEQYF.

This rearrangement joins TRBV4-3 to TRBJ2-3; perhaps TRBD2 as D (5 bases). The CDR3 covers 17 residues. Trimming pared 0 bases from V and 0 bases from J, leaving 13 bases between. Germline-derived CDR1 and CDR2 are LGHNA and YSLEER. The CDR3 reads CASSQDSRASSTDTQYF. In nucleotides, the CDR3 is TGCGCCAGCAGCCAAGATTCGCGGGCAAGCAGCACAGATACGCAGTATTTT.

The chain employs TRBV5-1 and TRBJ2-7; 7 nucleotides line up with TRBD2. The CDR3 is 13 amino acids. CDR1 is SGHRS, CDR2 YFSETQ, per germline. V was pared by 0 bases and J by 4 bases, with 1 base of the junction left unmatched. In DNA form, the CDR3 reads TGCGCCAGCAGCTTGGCACTAGCGTACGAGCAGTACTTC. This codes for CASSLALAYEQYF.

This clone was recorded only once. CDR3 nucleotides: TGTGCCAGCAGCCAAGGGGACAGGGCACATAATGAAAAACTGTTTTTT. This gives the protein CASSQGDRAHNEKLFF. This sequence joins TRBV3-1 (or the pseudogene TRBV3-2) and TRBJ1-4; 9 nucleotides match TRBD1. V shed 1 base, J shed 4 bases, and the junction held 4 bases outside the gene matches. The CDR3 sequence is 16 residues long. CDR1 and CDR2 (germline): LGHDT, YNNKEL (reference sequence).

This clone was seen just once. The V and J genes are TRBV28 and TRBJ1-6; D is uncertain. In germline, CDR1 is MDHEN, CDR2 SYDVKM. Deletions cut 6 bases from V and 7 bases from J, with 4 bases between. The CDR3 runs to 11 residues. The DNA for the CDR3 is TGTGCCAGCAGGGCCAATTCACCCCTCCACTTT. This sequence encodes CASRANSPLHF.

V and J are TRBV28 and TRBJ2-1, with TRBD2 as a possible D gene (6 bases). The germline V and J ends were trimmed by 3 bases and 4 bases, with 19 bases remaining between them. The CDR3 contains 17 residues. CDR1 and CDR2 from the germline V gene are MDHEN and SYDVKM. The CDR3 nucleotides are TGTGCCAGCAGTTTGGGGCGCCTCGGGGGTTTGTACAATGAGCAGTTCTTC. It translates to CASSLGRLGGLYNEQFF.

The chain uses TRBV7-2 and TRBJ1-3; D gene unclear. From germline, CDR1 is SGHTA and CDR2 FQGNSA. V gave up 2 bases and J gave up 0 bases, with 5 bases separating them. The CDR3 is 14 residues long. CDR3 in amino acids: CASSLQNSGNTIYF. CDR3 DNA sequence: TGTGCCAGCAGCTTACAGAACTCTGGAAACACCATATATTTT.

The J gene is TRBJ1-2, the V gene TRBV7-9, with 9 bases aligning to TRBD1. Germline CDR1 and CDR2: SEHNR and FQNEAQ (reference sequence). This CDR3 spans 17 amino acids. After removal of 5 bases from V and 8 bases from J, the junction contained 18 bases not matched to a gene. CDR3 amino acids: CASSQRPGDRVEGGYTF. The CDR3 nucleotides read TGTGCCAGCAGCCAGCGGCCAGGGGACAGGGTCGAGGGCGGCTACACCTTC.

The chain recombines TRBV28 with TRBJ2-1, with 14 bases that match TRBD2. Per germline, CDR1 MDHEN and CDR2 SYDVKM. V shed 6 bases and J 9 bases; nucleotides not matched to a gene: 10. This CDR3 is 16 amino acids long. The CDR3: CASRLPGLAGVGEQFF. The DNA for the CDR3 is TGTGCCAGCAGACTACCGGGACTAGCGGGAGTAGGTGAGCAGTTCTTC. Full variable domain (remainder filled in from reference TRBV28 and TRBJ2-1): DVKVTQSSRYLVKRTGEKVFLECVQDMDHENMFWYRQDPGLGLRLIYFSYDVKMKEKGDIPEGYSVSREKKERFSLILESASTNQTSMYLCASRLPGLAGVGEQFFGPGTRLTVL.

The chain employs TRBV19 and TRBJ2-1, with 11 bases identical to TRBD2. Germline CDR1 is LNHDA and CDR2 is SQIVND (reference sequence). Germline trimming cut 5 bases from V and 6 bases from J; bases unmatched to any gene: 12. The CDR3 runs to 17 residues. This CDR3 reads CASSFEPGLADPNEQFF. CDR3 in DNA: TGTGCCAGTAGTTTCGAACCGGGACTAGCGGACCCCAATGAGCAGTTCTTC.

The chain joins TRBV6-6 to TRBJ1-5; D gene unclear. Trimming cost V 5 bases and J 3 bases, with 11 bases left between them. Germline V lookup: CDR1 MNHNY, CDR2 SVGAGI (reference sequence). This CDR3 is 14 amino acids long. The CDR3 sequence is CASSRTHINQPQHF. In DNA form, the CDR3 reads TGTGCCAGCAGTAGAACACACATCAATCAGCCCCAGCATTTT.

V and J are TRBV6-2 or TRBV6-3 and TRBJ2-5; D might be TRBD2 (5 bases). From germline, CDR1 is MNHEY and CDR2 SVGEGT. V lost 1 base to trimming and J lost 1 base, with 7 bases between them. This CDR3 region has 14 residues. CDR3 loop: CASSYWESQETQYF. CDR3 DNA: TGTGCCAGCAGTTACTGGGAGAGCCAAGAGACCCAGTACTTC.

This chain joins TRBV7-9 and TRBJ1-1; 7 bases map to TRBD1. CDR1 and CDR2 (germline): SEHNR, FQNEAQ (reference sequence). The CDR3 consists of 14 residues. V lost 5 bases and J lost 0; bases outside the gene matches: 3. The CDR3 bases are TGTGCCAGCAGCCAGACAGGGTTGAACACTGAAGCTTTCTTT. Translating gives CASSQTGLNTEAFF.

The CDR3 coding sequence is TGTGCCAGCAGCTTGGCACAGACCTACGAGCAGTACTTC. This codes for CASSLAQTYEQYF. The V call is TRBV5-6, the J call TRBJ2-7; D not resolved. The CDR3 has 13 amino acids. Germline loops: CDR1 SGHDT, CDR2 YYEEEE. Between the trimmed V and J ends, which lost 0 bases and 2 bases, there was a span of 6 bases. Drawing the rest from reference TRBV5-6 and TRBJ2-7, the complete variable domain is DAGVTQSPTHLIKTRGQQVTLRCSPKSGHDTVSWYQQALGQGPQFIFQYYEEEERQRGNFPDRFSGHQFPNYSSELNVNALLLGDSALYLCASSLAQTYEQYFGPGTRLTVT.

The chain is built from TRBV5-1 and TRBJ1-3; 9 positions match TRBD1. After removal of 4 bases from V and 4 bases from J, the junction contained 3 bases not matched to a gene. In germline, CDR1 is SGHRS, CDR2 YFSETQ. This CDR3 is 14 amino acids long. The chain's CDR3 is CASSPGQGGNTIYF. Written as DNA, the CDR3 is TGCGCCAGCAGCCCCGGACAGGGGGGAAACACCATATATTTT.

The chain recombines TRBV18 with TRBJ1-6, with D hard to call. Trimming took 1 base from V and 0 from J, leaving 13 bases between them. The CDR3 extends over 18 amino acids. Per the germline V gene, CDR1 is KGHSH and CDR2 is LQKENI. Here the CDR3 reads CASSPRFERSSYNSPLHF. In DNA form, the CDR3 reads TGTGCCAGCTCACCACGTTTTGAGAGGAGCTCCTATAATTCACCCCTCCACTTT.

The rearrangement links TRBV29-1 to TRBJ1-2, with 8 bases identical to TRBD1. CDR1 and CDR2 (germline): SQVTM, ANQGSEA. This CDR3 has 13 amino acids. The V segment lost 3 bases and the J segment 7 bases; nucleotides outside the gene matches: 7. The CDR3 spells CSVDPRTGLGYTF. CDR3 nucleotide sequence: TGCAGCGTTGATCCCAGGACAGGGCTTGGCTACACCTTC.

V and J are TRBV28 and TRBJ2-7; tentative D call: TRBD2 (5 bases). The V and J ends lost 2 bases and 1 base respectively, with 12 bases between them. CDR1 is MDHEN and CDR2 is SYDVKM in the germline V gene. This CDR3 spans 15 amino acids. CDR3 DNA: TGTGCCAGCAGTTTAAACCCTAGCAAATCCTACGAGCAGTACTTC. It codes for CASSLNPSKSYEQYF.

The V and J genes are TRBV27 and TRBJ2-7, with D perhaps matching TRBD2 (6 bases). The CDR3 has 15 residues. V was clipped by 2 bases and J by 4 bases, with 15 bases between them. Germline assignment: CDR1 MNHEY and CDR2 SMNVEV (reference sequence). The CDR3 coding sequence is TGTGCCAGCAGTTTAAGGCTAGCGAGAACTTACGAGCAGTACTTC. Its translation: CASSLRLARTYEQYF.

The CDR3 loop reads CASSLFDEQFF. The CDR3 region has the DNA TGTGCCAGCAGCCTCTTCGATGAGCAGTTCTTC. The rearrangement uses TRBV14 and TRBJ2-1; D not certain. CDR1 is SGHDN, CDR2 FVKESK, per germline. The V end lost 4 bases, the J end lost 8 bases, and 6 bases lay between the germline ends. The CDR3 is made up of 11 amino acids.

This clone was counted a single time. The V and J genes are TRBV6-6 and TRBJ2-3; TRBD2 matches 8 bases. CDR3 length: 17 residues. J lost 1 base, V lost 5 bases, and 11 bases had no gene match. The V gene's germline CDR1 is MNHNY and CDR2 SVGAGI (reference sequence). CDR3 protein: CASSPPSGGRGTDTQYF. The CDR3 nucleotides read TGTGCCAGCAGTCCCCCCAGCGGGGGACGGGGCACAGATACGCAGTATTTT.

V gene TRBV7-8 combines with J gene TRBJ2-7, with 8 bases identical to TRBD1. Germline loops: CDR1 SGHVS, CDR2 FQNEAQ. The CDR3 contains 14 residues. The V segment lost 4 bases and the J segment 7 bases; nucleotides outside the gene matches: 9. This CDR3 reads CASSSGQGSKEQYF. CDR3 nucleotides: TGTGCCAGCAGCTCTGGACAGGGCTCGAAAGAGCAGTACTTC.

The gene calls are TRBV6-2 or TRBV6-3 and TRBJ1-5, with TRBD1 matching 8 bases. The CDR3 totals 17 residues. The V gene's germline CDR1 is MNHEY and CDR2 SVGEGT. V lost 3 bases and J lost 2; bases outside the gene matches: 9. CDR3 DNA: TGTGCCAGCAGTTATCACAGGGGGGAAATAGGCAATCAGCCCCAGCATTTT. Encoded protein: CASSYHRGEIGNQPQHF.

The rearrangement links TRBV28 to TRBJ2-3, with 13 bases that match TRBD2. V was pared by 6 bases and J by 2 bases, with 5 bases of the junction left unmatched. The CDR3 is 16 residues long. From germline, CDR1 is MDHEN and CDR2 SYDVKM. CDR3: CASSQGLAGPTDTQYF. CDR3 nucleotides: TGTGCCAGCAGCCAGGGACTAGCGGGACCCACAGATACGCAGTATTTT.

This rearrangement joins TRBV28 to TRBJ2-7; the match to TRBD2 covers 13 bases. Germline CDR1 MDHEN, CDR2 SYDVKM. This CDR3 region has 16 residues. Trimming removed 4 bases from V and 2 bases from J; junction bases left unmatched: 5. The CDR3 loop reads CASSSVGTSGAYEQYF. The CDR3 DNA sequence: TGTGCCAGCAGTTCCGTCGGGACTAGCGGGGCCTACGAGCAGTACTTC.